Below, 18 T cell receptor beta chains from the same sample are listed, as sequenced in a study of technical replicates of blood from a few donors. Sequenced by immunoSEQ multiplex PCR; TCRdb stores in-frame clones only, minus some. The sample consists of 84,000 or so clones, about 94% of them appearing once. Sequences were obtained from T cells isolated from PBMCs. Receptors were obtained from a human donor in good health.

This clone was recorded only once. DNA for the CDR3: TGTGCCAGCAGCCGACAGGGGGCGAAATACACCGGGGAGCTGTTTTTT. Its protein is CASSRQGAKYTGELFF. This sequence joins TRBV7-9 and TRBJ2-2, with 10 bases fitting TRBD1. V dropped 5 bases and J dropped 3; count of bases not matched to a gene: 6. This CDR3 comprises 16 residues. The V gene's germline CDR1 is SEHNR and CDR2 FQNEAQ (reference sequence).

The chain links TRBV6-1 to TRBJ2-4, with TRBD1 as a possible D gene (5 bases). CDR3 size: 15 residues. Trimming took off 1 base at V and 2 bases at J, with 9 bases between the two ends. The germline CDR1 and CDR2 sequences are MNHNS and SASEGT. This CDR3 is CASSEGRQSKNIQYF. DNA of the CDR3: TGTGCCAGCAGTGAAGGGAGACAGTCCAAAAACATTCAGTACTTC.

The J gene is TRBJ1-5, the V gene TRBV5-1; D is undetermined. Germline V gives CDR1 SGHRS, CDR2 YFSETQ. The germline V and J ends were trimmed by 2 bases and 7 bases, with 13 bases remaining between them. The CDR3 has 14 residues. CDR3 nucleotides: TGCGCCAGCAGCTTAGAAGGTGGCGGGCAGCCCCAGCATTTT. Encoded protein: CASSLEGGGQPQHF. Complete variable domain (other parts from reference TRBV5-1 and TRBJ1-5): KAGVTQTPRYLIKTRGQQVTLSCSPISGHRSVSWYQQTPGQGLQFLFEYFSETQRNKGNFPGRFSGRQFSNSRSEMNVSTLELGDSALYLCASSLEGGGQPQHFGDGTRLSIL.

The gene calls are TRBV6-4 and TRBJ1-5; 11 nucleotides agree with TRBD1. There are 15 residues in the CDR3. CDR1 is MRHNA, CDR2 SNTAGT, per germline. The V segment lost 7 bases and the J segment 2 bases; nucleotides outside the gene matches: 4. The CDR3 reads CASKGQGACNQPQHF. DNA of the CDR3: TGTGCCAGCAAAGGACAGGGGGCCTGCAATCAGCCCCAGCATTTT.

The rearrangement uses TRBV18 and TRBJ1-2; perhaps TRBD1 as D (5 bases). Trimming removed 6 bases at V and 8 bases at J, with 13 bases between. The CDR3 is 12 residues long. Germline CDR1 and CDR2: KGHSH and LQKENI. CDR3 nucleotides: TGTGCCAGCTCGACCGGGGGAGACGGCTACACCTTC. This encodes CASSTGGDGYTF.

The chain combines TRBV7-6 with TRBJ2-3, with 8 positions matching TRBD2. Unmatched junction bases numbered 8, after V lost 4 bases and J lost 2 bases. The CDR3 covers 16 residues. Germline CDR1 reads SGHVS; CDR2 reads FNYEAQ. The CDR3 loop is CASSSPAGVNTDTQYF. CDR3 coding DNA: TGTGCCAGCAGCTCCCCAGCGGGGGTGAACACAGATACGCAGTATTTT.

The chain combines TRBV19 with TRBJ1-2; 8 positions agree with TRBD1. The germline CDR1 and CDR2 sequences are LNHDA and SQIVND (reference sequence). The V and J ends lost 4 bases and 4 bases, in that order; junction bases with no gene match: 8. The CDR3 contains 15 residues. The CDR3: CASSNMGQDLYGYTF. CDR3 nucleotides: TGTGCCAGTAGTAATATGGGACAGGACCTCTATGGCTACACCTTC.

This clone occurred once. V and J are TRBV29-1 and TRBJ2-5; D might be TRBD2 (6 bases). V was cut by 1 base and J by 0 bases, with 12 bases left in between. Per the germline V gene, CDR1 is SQVTM and CDR2 is ANQGSEA. This CDR3 has 15 amino acids. CDR3 sequence: CSVEGGREDQETQYF. In DNA form, the CDR3 reads TGCAGCGTTGAAGGGGGCAGGGAGGACCAAGAGACCCAGTACTTC.

The CDR3 nucleotides read TGTGCCAGCAGCCGATTAACAGGGTTAGCAGGGGAGCTGTTTTTT. Amino acids: CASSRLTGLAGELFF. The chain uses TRBV11-2 and TRBJ2-2; maybe TRBD1 (6 bases). The ends were cut back, 5 bases at V and 8 bases at J, with 18 bases in the middle. The CDR3 consists of 15 residues. Germline CDR1 is SGHAT and CDR2 is FQNNGV.

The chain joins TRBV5-6 to TRBJ1-3; D is unresolved. Per germline, CDR1 SGHDT and CDR2 YYEEEE. V was clipped by 4 bases and J by 3 bases, with 17 bases between them. The CDR3 totals 16 residues. CDR3 region: CASSPFILGSGNTIYF. The CDR3 DNA follows: TGTGCCAGCAGCCCGTTCATATTAGGGAGTGGAAACACCATATATTTT.

V usage is TRBV4-1 and J usage is TRBJ1-3; D gene uncertain. Germline lookup yields CDR1 MGHRA and CDR2 YSYEKL. The V and J ends lost 0 bases and 2 bases respectively, with 11 bases between them. The CDR3 is 16 residues long. As DNA, the CDR3 is TGCGCCAGCAGCCAAGATATCGCACCTACTGGAAACACCATATATTTT. Its translation is CASSQDIAPTGNTIYF.

The chain recombines TRBV9 with TRBJ2-2; D might be TRBD1 (6 bases). Germline CDR1 and CDR2: SGDLS and YYNGEE. Trimming stripped 1 base from V and 4 bases from J, with 11 bases between. The CDR3 totals 15 residues. The CDR3 DNA reads as TGTGCCAGCAGCGTAAACAGGGCGGCCACCGGGGAGCTGTTTTTT. The encoded protein is CASSVNRAATGELFF.

V gene TRBV27 combines with J gene TRBJ2-7; TRBD1 matches at 9 bases. With V trimmed by 6 bases and J by 5 bases, 11 bases remained unmatched. The V gene's germline CDR1 is MNHEY and CDR2 SMNVEV (reference sequence). The CDR3 contains 15 residues. CDR3 amino acids: CASRRPGQGTHEQYF. The CDR3, as DNA: TGTGCCAGCAGGCGACCGGGACAGGGTACCCACGAGCAGTACTTC.

The V call is TRBV6-6, the J call TRBJ2-7, with 8 bases matching TRBD1. V gave up 4 bases and J gave up 4 bases; unmatched junction bases: 9. This CDR3 is built from 15 residues. Germline V gene lookup returns CDR1 MNHNY and CDR2 SVGAGI (reference sequence). CDR3 protein: CASSLGRQGFYEQYF. CDR3 DNA: TGTGCCAGCAGTTTGGGGAGACAGGGGTTTTACGAGCAGTACTTC.

The chain uses TRBV5-4 and TRBJ2-7; D is perhaps TRBD2 (5 bases). The CDR3 contains 15 residues. V lost 1 base, J lost 4 bases, and 15 bases lay in between. Per germline, CDR1 SGHNT and CDR2 YYREEE (reference sequence). CDR3 nucleotide sequence: TGTGCCAGCAGCTTGTTTGGGGAGAGCTTATACGAGCAGTACTTC. It yields the protein CASSLFGESLYEQYF.

V usage is TRBV27 and J usage is TRBJ2-7, with 12 bases lining up with TRBD1. V dropped 1 base and J dropped 3; count of bases not matched to a gene: 10. The CDR3 spans 18 residues. In germline, CDR1 is MNHEY, CDR2 SMNVEV (reference sequence). DNA for the CDR3: TGTGCCAGCAGTTTATTCCCCCCCGGGACAGGGGGCATCTACGAGCAGTACTTC. Its protein product is CASSLFPPGTGGIYEQYF.

This clone was picked up one time. The genes are TRBV5-1 and TRBJ2-7; 8 positions agree with TRBD1. Per the germline V gene, CDR1 is SGHRS and CDR2 is YFSETQ. Trimming cost V 0 bases and J 6 bases; bases outside gene matches: 11. There are 16 residues in the CDR3. The CDR3 reads CASSLGRTGFSREQYF. CDR3 nucleotides: TGCGCCAGCAGCTTGGGGCGGACAGGGTTCAGCCGCGAGCAGTACTTC.

The J gene is TRBJ2-7, the V gene TRBV5-6, with 8 nucleotides matching TRBD1. The CDR3 spans 13 residues. Trimming cost V 4 bases and J 6 bases; bases outside gene matches: 6. Germline V gene data show CDR1 as SGHDT and CDR2 as YYEEEE. This CDR3 is CASSADRAGEQYF. The CDR3 DNA reads TGTGCCAGCAGCGCGGACAGGGCGGGCGAGCAGTACTTC.